These 5 T cell receptor beta chains were all obtained from the same sample, sequenced in a study of cytomegalovirus exposure and HLA in healthy donors. PCR primers comprised 60 Vbeta and 13 Jbeta primers. Sequencing used immunoSEQ multiplex PCR; TCRdb keeps in-frame clones, though not all of them. The data show 150,000 to 200,000 clones, with 75% seen just once and about 2.7% held by the top ten. Sequencing was done on a sample of PBMCs. These receptors were taken from a male donor in good health and CMV-seronegative.

The V and J genes are TRBV5-1 and TRBJ2-3; perhaps TRBD2 as D (5 bases). The length of the CDR3 is 14 residues. Germline V gene lookup returns CDR1 SGHRS and CDR2 YFSETQ. Trimming left V 7 bases short and J 0 bases short, with 12 bases between. In nucleotides, the CDR3 is TGCGCCAGCTGCCCCACTAGTAGCACAGATACGCAGTATTTT. Its translation: CASCPTSSTDTQYF.

The CDR3 region is CASSERTSGAETQYF. The CDR3 nucleotides read TGTGCCAGCAGCGAGCGGACTAGCGGGGCGGAGACCCAGTACTTC. The chain recombines TRBV7-2 with TRBJ2-5; 12 bases agree with TRBD2. J was trimmed by 5 bases and V by 5 bases; bases with no gene match: 6. Germline V gives CDR1 SGHTA, CDR2 FQGNSA. This CDR3 region has 15 residues.

Notes on this clone: Other DNA sequences in this sample translate to the same CDR3. This sequence joins TRBV28 and TRBJ2-7, with TRBD2 identical over 7 bases. The CDR3 is 14 amino acids. Germline values: CDR1 MDHEN, CDR2 SYDVKM. V lost 1 base, J lost 4 bases, and 4 bases stayed unmatched. CDR3 amino acids: CASSLSGGLYEQYF. For the CDR3, the DNA is TGTGCCAGCAGTTTATCGGGAGGTCTGTACGAGCAGTACTTC.

This clone has just one count. The rearrangement joins TRBV19 to TRBJ2-1, with 8 nucleotides matching TRBD2. Trimming cost V 5 bases and J 1 base; bases outside gene matches: 7. The germline V gene has CDR1 LNHDA and CDR2 SQIVND (reference sequence). The CDR3 is 16 amino acids. The CDR3 loop reads CASSREGFASYNEQFF. CDR3 coding DNA: TGTGCCAGTAGTCGGGAGGGATTTGCTTCCTACAATGAGCAGTTCTTC. Together with reference TRBV19 and TRBJ2-1, the CDR3 gives the full variable domain: DGGITQSPKYLFRKEGQNVTLSCEQNLNHDAMYWYRQDPGQGLRLIYYSQIVNDFQKGDIAEGYSVSREKKESFPLTVTSAQKNPTAFYLCASSREGFASYNEQFFGPGTRLTVL.

The rearrangement uses TRBV29-1 and TRBJ2-7; D perhaps matches TRBD1 (6 bases). V lost 7 bases, J lost 2 bases, and 15 bases lay in between. The CDR3 is 13 amino acids. CDR1 and CDR2 (germline): SQVTM, ANQGSEA. DNA of the CDR3: TGCAGCGCTCAGGGGTCAAGAACCTACGAGCAGTACTTC. Its translation is CSAQGSRTYEQYF.